Listed below are T cell receptor beta chains from one sample, sequenced in a study of blood T cell repertoires in COVID-19. Measured with immunoSEQ multiplex PCR; TCRdb has only the in-frame clones, and not every one. The repertoire holds about 140,000 clones, with over 75% as singletons. The specimen sequenced was peripheral blood. Receptors originate from a woman aged 60-75 years with active COVID-19. CDR3s include the opening cysteine and the closing phenylalanine or tryptophan. The D gene is left open where the match is weak. Clone size appears in some rows only: once, few, many, or a class for an expanded clone.

D gene	clone size	V gene	J gene	CDR3 DNA	CDR3 protein
NA	NA	TRBV4-1	TRBJ2-6	TGCGCCAGCAGCCAAGGGGTCACTCCTCAATCCCTTCAGGGTGGGGCCAACGTCCTGACTTTC	CASSQGVTPQSLQGGANVLTF
NA	NA	TRBV27	TRBJ2-3	TGTGCCAGCAGTTCATGGCCTGGCACAGATACGCAGTATTTT	CASSSWPGTDTQYF
TRBD1	NA	TRBV28	TRBJ2-5	TGTGCCAGCAGCCTCGGACAGGGGTTAGTAATAGGAGAGACCCAGTACTTC	CASSLGQGLVIGETQYF
NA	NA	TRBV28	TRBJ1-5	TGTGCCAGCAGTTTACCGTTGTCAGTAAATCAGCCCCAGCATTTT	CASSLPLSVNQPQHF
TRBD1	NA	TRBV3-1/TRBV3-2	TRBJ1-1	TGTGCCAGCACCCTACAGGGGACATCCGAAGCTTTCTTT	CASTLQGTSEAFF
TRBD1	few	TRBV9	TRBJ1-1	TGTGCCAGCAGCGTGGGACAGGTGAACACTGAAGCTTTCTTT	CASSVGQVNTEAFF
NA	NA	TRBV2	TRBJ1-1	TGTGCCAGCAGGGGGGGGAACACTGAAGCTTTCTTT	CASRGGNTEAFF
TRBD2	NA	TRBV9	TRBJ2-2	TGTGCCAGCAGCCCCGGGACTAGCGGCCCCCCGGGTTTT	CASSPGTSGPPGF
NA	NA	TRBV28	TRBJ2-2	TGTGCCAGCAGTCTCTCGGACTTATACACCGGGGAGCTGTTTTTT	CASSLSDLYTGELFF
NA	NA	TRBV4-1	TRBJ1-2	TGCGCCAGCAGCCAAGAAGGGGAAGGCTATGGCTACACCTTC	CASSQEGEGYGYTF
NA	NA	TRBV18	TRBJ2-6	TGTGCCAGCTCACCGTTCGGGGCTGGGGCCAACGTCCTGACTTTC	CASSPFGAGANVLTF
NA	once	TRBV7-9	TRBJ2-7	TGTGCCAGCAGCTCCTCGAGGGGGAGCTCCTACGAGCAGTACTTC	CASSSSRGSSYEQYF
NA	NA	TRBV11-2	TRBJ1-3	TGTGCCAGCCGGGGTCCGGGCTTACCCTCTGGAAACACCATATATTTT	CASRGPGLPSGNTIYF
TRBD1	NA	TRBV19	TRBJ1-1	TGTGCCAGTAGGCGGACAGGGTCTTCGGACACTGAAGCTTTCTTT	CASRRTGSSDTEAFF
NA	once	TRBV7-2	TRBJ2-3	TGTGCCAGCAGCTTATATGGCACAGATACGCAGTATTTT	CASSLYGTDTQYF
NA	NA	TRBV7-9	TRBJ1-3	TGTGCCAGCAGCTCCGCAGGCGGAAACACCATATATTTT	CASSSAGGNTIYF
NA	NA	TRBV19	TRBJ1-4	TGTGCCAGCAGAGAGCGGGGCCAGCCTCATGAAAAACTGTTTTTT	CASRERGQPHEKLFF
TRBD1	NA	TRBV9	TRBJ1-1	TGTGCCAGCAGCGTAGATTTACAGGGGTTAAACACTGAAGCTTTCTTT	CASSVDLQGLNTEAFF
NA	NA	TRBV3-1/TRBV3-2	TRBJ2-5	TGTGCCAGCAGTCAATCCGCGGGCTCCCAAGAGACCCAGTACTTC	CASSQSAGSQETQYF
TRBD2	NA	TRBV6-5	TRBJ2-1	TGTGCCAGCAGAACTACTAGCGGGAGGGCCCTTGAGCAGTTCTTC	CASRTTSGRALEQFF
NA	NA	TRBV11-3	TRBJ1-1	TGTGCCAGCAGCTTCGGGAGTGGCACTGAAGCTTTCTTT	CASSFGSGTEAFF
NA	NA	TRBV18	TRBJ2-2	TGTGCCAGCTCACCATCACGTCAGGGGTCCACCGGGGAGCTGTTTTTT	CASSPSRQGSTGELFF
NA	NA	TRBV5-8	TRBJ1-5	TGTGCCAGCGGATACAGGCCAGATCAGCCCCAGCATTTT	CASGYRPDQPQHF
TRBD1	NA	TRBV4-2	TRBJ1-2	TGTGCCAGCAGCCCGGATTGGACAGGAGCTAACTATGGCTACACCTTC	CASSPDWTGANYGYTF
TRBD1	once	TRBV27	TRBJ1-6	TGTGCCAGCAGTTTCTACTCCCGGACAGGGCCATTTTCACCCCTCCACTTT	CASSFYSRTGPFSPLHF
NA	NA	TRBV6-5	TRBJ2-2	TGTGCCATCGACGACATGGACAGGAACACCGGGGAGCTGTTTTTT	CAIDDMDRNTGELFF
NA	NA	TRBV6-6	TRBJ2-1	TGTGCCAGCAGTTACAGGGGCGATGAGCAGTTCTTC	CASSYRGDEQFF
TRBD2	NA	TRBV10-2	TRBJ2-7	TGCGCCACTGGGGAGGGCTACGAGCAGTACTTC	CATGEGYEQYF
NA	NA	TRBV6-5	TRBJ2-7	TGTGCCAGCAGTTCGGGACAACAGACCTACGAGCAGTACTTC	CASSSGQQTYEQYF
NA	NA	TRBV11-2	TRBJ2-1	TGTGCCAGCAGCTCAGGGGCCGTCAGGGTCCGGAATGAGCAGTTCTTC	CASSSGAVRVRNEQFF
TRBD2	once	TRBV4-3	TRBJ2-2	TGCGCCAGCAGCCCGAAGGGAACTAGCGGGCACGGGGAGCTGTTTTTT	CASSPKGTSGHGELFF
TRBD2	NA	TRBV11-3	TRBJ2-1	TGTGCCAGCAGCACTCCGGCGGCTCTAGCGGAGACGAACTCCTACAATGAGCAGTTCTTC	CASSTPAALAETNSYNEQFF
NA	many	TRBV7-9	TRBJ2-5	TGTGCCAGCAGCCCCTCCAACGAGGAAGAGACCCAGTACTTC	CASSPSNEEETQYF
TRBD2	NA	TRBV10-3	TRBJ2-2	TGTGCCATCAGTGAGTCTGATAGCGGGAGTGGGAGCACCGGGGAGCTGTTTTTT	CAISESDSGSGSTGELFF
NA	NA	TRBV25-1	TRBJ1-1	TGTGCCAGCAGTGAACCTACAGGGCGAACTGAAGCTTTCTTT	CASSEPTGRTEAFF
TRBD1	few	TRBV30	TRBJ1-6	TGTGCCGGAATGACAGGGGATAATTCACCCCTCCACTTT	CAGMTGDNSPLHF
TRBD2	NA	TRBV7-9	TRBJ2-1	TGTGCCAGCAGCTCCGGGACTAGCCTCTACAATGAGCAGTTCTTC	CASSSGTSLYNEQFF
NA	NA	TRBV23-1	TRBJ2-7	TGCGCCAGCAGTCAATGGGGGAGACAGGTACCCTACGAGCAGTACTTC	CASSQWGRQVPYEQYF
TRBD2	NA	TRBV6-2/TRBV6-3	TRBJ2-7	TGTGCCAGCAGTTACTCGTTGCGGGAGCCAACCTACGAGCAGTACTTC	CASSYSLREPTYEQYF
TRBD2	once	TRBV6-2/TRBV6-3	TRBJ2-1	TGTGCCAGCAGTTGGACTAGCGGGAGGGCTAGCTCCTACAATGAGCAGTTCTTC	CASSWTSGRASSYNEQFF
TRBD2	NA	TRBV27	TRBJ2-7	TGTGCCAGCAGAACTAGCGGGAGAAACTACGAGCAGTACTTC	CASRTSGRNYEQYF
TRBD1	NA	TRBV6-6	TRBJ1-2	TGTGCCAGCACCCGACAGGGCGACTTCTATGGCTACACCTTC	CASTRQGDFYGYTF
TRBD1	NA	TRBV5-1	TRBJ2-6	TGCGCCAGCAGCCCGACAGACCGGGACAGCCTCTCTGGGGCCAACGTCCTGACTTTC	CASSPTDRDSLSGANVLTF
NA	NA	TRBV6-2/TRBV6-3	TRBJ2-6	TGTGCCAGCAGCCGCAGCTCTGGGGCCAACGTCCTGACTTTC	CASSRSSGANVLTF
TRBD2	NA	TRBV5-6	TRBJ2-2	TGTGCCAGCAGCTTGGGTCTAGCGGGAGCCGGGGAGCTGTTTTTT	CASSLGLAGAGELFF
NA	few	TRBV11-2	TRBJ2-7	TGTGCCAGCAGCCTAACATCCAGCGAGTCACGATCCGTGTACGAGCAGTACTTC	CASSLTSSESRSVYEQYF
NA	NA	TRBV24-1	TRBJ2-5	TGTGCCACCAGTCACCCGGGGGTAGAGACCCAGTACTTC	CATSHPGVETQYF
NA	NA	TRBV28	TRBJ2-7	TGTGCCAGCAGCCGACGGGGGATCAGCTCCTACGAGCAGTACTTC	CASSRRGISSYEQYF
NA	NA	TRBV28	TRBJ1-1	TGTGCCAGCAGTTTATGGAAGGGGGTGAACACTGAAGCTTTCTTT	CASSLWKGVNTEAFF
NA	NA	TRBV5-5	TRBJ2-2	TGTGCCAGCAGCTTGGTATTCTTCACCGGGGAGCTGTTTTTT	CASSLVFFTGELFF
TRBD2	NA	TRBV3-1/TRBV3-2	TRBJ2-3	TGTGCCAGCAGCCAAGACGGGGCACTAGCGGGAGTTAGGGGTACGCAGTATTTT	CASSQDGALAGVRGTQYF
NA	NA	TRBV7-2	TRBJ1-3	TGTGCCAGCAGCCCTTCAGGGATAAGCCTCTCTGGAAACACCATATATTTT	CASSPSGISLSGNTIYF
TRBD2	NA	TRBV19	TRBJ2-7	TGTGCCAGTAGTAGGCGGGAGTTTGATCGCGAGCAGTACTTC	CASSRREFDREQYF
TRBD2	NA	TRBV6-5	TRBJ2-7	TGTGCCAGCAGTTACTCGAGAGCGGGGCTTGGCGAGCAGTACTTC	CASSYSRAGLGEQYF
TRBD2	NA	TRBV4-3	TRBJ2-1	TGCGCCAGCAGCCACCTACTAGCGGGAGGCTACAATGAGCAGTTCTTC	CASSHLLAGGYNEQFF
TRBD1	NA	TRBV27	TRBJ1-6	TGTGCCAGCAGTTTAGACAGGGGGCTTGACTATGGTTCACCCCTCCACTTT	CASSLDRGLDYGSPLHF
NA	NA	TRBV9	TRBJ1-2	TGTGCCAGCAGCCCAGCTTTGGGACATTACGGCTACACCTTC	CASSPALGHYGYTF
NA	NA	TRBV7-2	TRBJ1-2	TGTGCCAGCAGCAACACTCCAGGGACTTATGGCTACACCTTC	CASSNTPGTYGYTF
NA	NA	TRBV6-1	TRBJ2-4	TGTGCCAGCAGTGAGCGAAACATTCAGTACTTC	CASSERNIQYF